These 6 T cell receptor beta chains were all obtained from the same sample, sequenced in a study of blood T cell repertoires in COVID-19 (dated by TCRdb to between 2020 and 2021). Libraries were built with the immunoSEQ multiplex PCR assay. The table was pulled from immuneACCESS by TCRdb, which kept in-frame rearrangements only. Such tables lose some clones; where checked, under half of the loss comes from unresolved V genes, and the rest has no known cause. The sample table contains 200,000 to 250,000 clones; only one count was recorded for around 85% of them. 2% to 3% of the sample is in the top ten clones. The sequencing sample was made of peripheral blood. These receptors originate from an older woman with COVID-19, enrolled during active disease.

This clone showed up just once. The chain recombines TRBV12-3 or TRBV12-4 with TRBJ1-3, with D possibly being TRBD1 (5 bases). The V end lost 6 bases, the J end lost 2 bases, and 8 bases lay between the germline ends. The CDR3 has 13 residues. CDR3 residues: CASSPGTGNTIYF. In DNA form, the CDR3 reads TGTGCCAGCAGCCCAGGGACTGGAAACACCATATATTTT.

Regarding this clone: An end of the junction does not agree with germline; a read error may underlie this. The chain combines TRBV4-2 with TRBJ2-1, with a possible D match to TRBD2 (5 bases). Germline loops: CDR1 LGHNA, CDR2 YNFKEQ. This CDR3 region has 15 residues. Here the CDR3 reads CASSQDPDSHNEQFF. DNA of the CDR3: TGTGCCAGCAGCCAAGATCCGGACTCCCACAATGAGCAGTTCTTC.

This clone has just a few counts. As DNA, the CDR3 is TGTGCCAGCAGCTTACCGGGAGGAGGTGAGCAGTTCTTC. Its translation: CASSLPGGGEQFF. The rearrangement links TRBV7-3 to TRBJ2-1; 7 positions agree with TRBD2. Losses at the gene ends were 2 bases for V and 9 bases for J; bases not matched to a gene: 4. This CDR3 has 13 amino acids. From germline, CDR1 is SGHTA and CDR2 FQGTGA.

The gene calls are TRBV11-3 and TRBJ1-1; D is unclear. V lost 4 bases and J lost 4, with 16 bases in between. CDR1 and CDR2 (germline): SGHNT, YENEEA. This CDR3 spans 15 amino acids. For the CDR3, the DNA is TGTGCCAGCAGCTCCAGAGGCACCTACACCACTGAAGCTTTCTTT. Its protein product is CASSSRGTYTTEAFF. Together with reference TRBV11-3 and TRBJ1-1, the CDR3 gives the full variable domain: EAGVVQSPRYKIIEKKQPVAFWCNPISGHNTLYWYLQNLGQGPELLIRYENEEAVDDSQLPKDRFSAERLKGVDSTLKIQPAELGDSAVYLCASSSRGTYTTEAFFGQGTRLTVV.

This clone was detected once. The chain recombines TRBV18 with TRBJ1-3; D unresolved. Germline V gene lookup returns CDR1 KGHSH and CDR2 LQKENI. This CDR3 is 15 amino acids long. V was cut by 2 bases and J by 0 bases, with 8 bases left in between. CDR3 bases: TGTGCCAGCTCACCAGGTCGCGTCTCTGGAAACACCATATATTTT. As protein: CASSPGRVSGNTIYF.

As DNA, the CDR3 is TGTGCCATCAGTGAGTCGCTGGGGGCCGCCATGAACACTGAAGCTTTCTTT. Residues: CAISESLGAAMNTEAFF. The V gene is TRBV10-3, the J gene TRBJ1-1; possibly TRBD1 for D (6 bases). This CDR3 has 17 amino acids. From germline, CDR1 is ENHRY and CDR2 SYGVKD. Trimming removed 0 bases from V and 0 bases from J, with 14 bases in between.